This T cell receptor (beta chain) is drawn from a study of blood T cell repertoires in COVID-19. Study-level background: T cells, B-cell-depleted T cells, or PBMCs supplied cDNA or gDNA.

Authors' processing steps: Quantification of nucleated cells was approximated via reference gene primer amplification. Repertoires were generated with immunoSEQ multiplex PCR, while TCRdb's copy carries only in-frame clones and drops some. From that table come the V and J calls and clone size; the DNA was used to work out D and trimming. The table has about 390,000 clones, around 87% seen once. Which cohort a participant joined came from the clinical history participants gave. Recovered participants had two consecutive negative NP/OP PCR tests, healthcare professional clearance, or symptom resolution. The CDR3 is made up of 16 amino acids. CDR1 is KGHSH, CDR2 LQKENI, per germline. Trimming stripped 3 bases from V and 5 bases from J, with 16 bases between.

Sequencing was carried out using PBMCs or T cells enriched from blood (not recorded which). The clonotype was recovered from a woman aged 45 to 65 who had recovered from COVID-19. The chain carries TRBV18 and TRBJ1-4; tentative D call: TRBD1 (5 bases). Written as DNA, the CDR3 is TGTGCCAGCTCACCGCAGCAGGGTCCGGGCAATGAAAAACTGTTTTTT. It yields the protein CASSPQQGPGNEKLFF.